The subject of this entry is one T cell receptor (beta chain). This record comes from a study of cytotoxic CD8 clonotypes in ibrutinib-treated CLL. The repertoire was sequenced with immunoSEQ multiplex PCR; TCRdb's copy has only in-frame clones and lacks some. There are approximately 200,000 clones in the sample; about two thirds occur only once, and around an eighth lies in the top ten. The CDR3 spans 14 residues. The V gene's germline CDR1 is SGHRS and CDR2 YFSETQ. V trimming: 6 bases; J trimming: 7 bases; junction bases outside the gene matches: 3. The sample here was PBMCs, taken after 24 months of ibrutinib treatment. This receptor was taken from a human donor with chronic lymphocytic leukemia. V is TRBV5-1 and J is TRBJ2-1; 14 bases line up with TRBD2. CDR3 coding DNA: TGCGCCAGCACTGGGACTAGCGGGAGAAATGAGCAGTTCTTC. It is translated as CASTGTSGRNEQFF.